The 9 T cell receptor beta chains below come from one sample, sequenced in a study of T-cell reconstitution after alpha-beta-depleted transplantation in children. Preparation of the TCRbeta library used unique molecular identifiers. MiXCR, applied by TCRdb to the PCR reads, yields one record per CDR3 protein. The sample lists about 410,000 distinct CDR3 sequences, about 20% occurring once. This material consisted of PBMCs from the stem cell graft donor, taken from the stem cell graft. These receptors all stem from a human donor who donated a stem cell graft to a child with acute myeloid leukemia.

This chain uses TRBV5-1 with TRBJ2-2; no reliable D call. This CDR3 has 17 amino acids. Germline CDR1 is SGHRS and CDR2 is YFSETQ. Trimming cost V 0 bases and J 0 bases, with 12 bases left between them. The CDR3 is CASSLVPVTANTGELFF. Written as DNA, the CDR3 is TGCGCCAGCAGCTTGGTCCCTGTGACCGCGAACACCGGGGAGCTGTTTTTT.

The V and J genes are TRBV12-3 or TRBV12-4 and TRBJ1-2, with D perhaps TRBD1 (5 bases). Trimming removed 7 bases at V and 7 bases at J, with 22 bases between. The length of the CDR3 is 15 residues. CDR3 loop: CASTQGAGRVAGYTF. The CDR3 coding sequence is TGTGCCAGCACCCAAGGTGCAGGGCGGGTGGCTGGCTACACCTTC.

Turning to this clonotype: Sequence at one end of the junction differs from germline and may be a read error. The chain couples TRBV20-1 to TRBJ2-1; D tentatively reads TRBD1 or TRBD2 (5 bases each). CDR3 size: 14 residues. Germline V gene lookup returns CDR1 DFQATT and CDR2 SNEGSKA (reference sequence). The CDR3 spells CCAEHRGLYNEQFF. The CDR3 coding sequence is TGCTGTGCTGAGCACCGGGGCCTTTACAATGAGCAGTTCTTC.

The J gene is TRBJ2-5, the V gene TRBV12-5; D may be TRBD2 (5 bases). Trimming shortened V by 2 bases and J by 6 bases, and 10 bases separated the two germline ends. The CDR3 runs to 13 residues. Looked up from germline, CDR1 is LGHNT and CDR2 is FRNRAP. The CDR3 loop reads CASGLSGYQTQYF. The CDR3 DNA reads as TGTGCTAGTGGTTTGTCGGGGTACCAGACCCAGTACTTC.

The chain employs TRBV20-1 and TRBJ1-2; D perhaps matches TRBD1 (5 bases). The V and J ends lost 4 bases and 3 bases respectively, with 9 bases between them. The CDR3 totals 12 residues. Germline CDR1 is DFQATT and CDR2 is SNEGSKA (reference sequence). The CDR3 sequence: CSAIRGDYGYTF. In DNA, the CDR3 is TGCAGTGCTATTAGGGGAGACTATGGCTACACCTTC.

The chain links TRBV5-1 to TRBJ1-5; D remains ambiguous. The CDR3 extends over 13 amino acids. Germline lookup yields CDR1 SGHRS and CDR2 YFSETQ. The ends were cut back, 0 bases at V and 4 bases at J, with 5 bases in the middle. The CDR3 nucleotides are TGCGCCAGCAGCTTGGATGCGAATCAGCCCCAGCATTTT. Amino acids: CASSLDANQPQHF.

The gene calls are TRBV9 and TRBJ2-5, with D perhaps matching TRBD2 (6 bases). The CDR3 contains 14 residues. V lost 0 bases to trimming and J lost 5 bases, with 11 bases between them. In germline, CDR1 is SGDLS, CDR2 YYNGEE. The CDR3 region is CASSVGDWQETQYF. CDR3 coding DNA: TGTGCCAGCAGCGTAGGGGACTGGCAGGAGACCCAGTACTTC.

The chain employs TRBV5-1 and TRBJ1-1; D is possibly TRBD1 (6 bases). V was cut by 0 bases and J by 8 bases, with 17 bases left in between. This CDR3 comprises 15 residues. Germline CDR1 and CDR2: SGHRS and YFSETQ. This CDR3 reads CASSLGPLTGSEAFF. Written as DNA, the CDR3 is TGCGCCAGCAGCTTGGGCCCCTTGACAGGATCAGAAGCTTTCTTT.

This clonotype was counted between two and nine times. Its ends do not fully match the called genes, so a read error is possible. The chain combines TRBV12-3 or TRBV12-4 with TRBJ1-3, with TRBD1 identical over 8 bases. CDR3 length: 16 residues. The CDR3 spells CASRAGQGFSGNTTYF. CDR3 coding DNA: TGTGCCAGCAGAGCTGGACAGGGTTTCTCTGGAAACACCACATATTTT.